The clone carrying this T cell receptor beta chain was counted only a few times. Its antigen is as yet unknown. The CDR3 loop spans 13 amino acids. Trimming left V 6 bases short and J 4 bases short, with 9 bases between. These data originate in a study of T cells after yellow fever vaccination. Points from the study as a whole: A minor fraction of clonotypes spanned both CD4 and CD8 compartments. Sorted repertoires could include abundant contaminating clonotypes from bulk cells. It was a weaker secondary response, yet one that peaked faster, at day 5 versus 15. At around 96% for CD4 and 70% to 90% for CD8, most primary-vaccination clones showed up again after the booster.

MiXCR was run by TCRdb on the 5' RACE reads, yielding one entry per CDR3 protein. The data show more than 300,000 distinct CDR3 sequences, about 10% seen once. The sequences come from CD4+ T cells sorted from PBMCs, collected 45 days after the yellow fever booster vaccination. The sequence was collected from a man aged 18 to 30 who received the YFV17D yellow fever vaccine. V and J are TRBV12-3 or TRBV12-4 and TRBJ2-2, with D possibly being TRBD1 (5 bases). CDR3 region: CASSPRATGELFF. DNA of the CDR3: TGTGCCAGCAGCCCCAGGGCCACCGGGGAGCTGTTTTTT.